This T cell receptor beta chain was sequenced for a study of T-cell reconstitution after alpha-beta-depleted transplantation in children. Study-level findings and limits: Fresh T-cell production supplied most of the T-cell counts and diversity seen one year after transplant. Some patients' high day-60 TCRbeta diversity was attributed to recipient cells surviving conditioning. Alpha-beta T cells present about two months after transplant were reported to originate from several hundred expanded graft clones.

Construction of the TCRbeta library involved unique molecular identifiers. From the PCR reads, TCRdb called clonotypes with MiXCR, one entry per CDR3 protein. The data show about 300,000 distinct CDR3 sequences, with 7.5% to 9% seen just once and about 9.3% held by the top ten. Germline CDR1 is MGHDK and CDR2 is SYGVNS. The CDR3 has 13 residues. The V gene lost 2 bases and the J gene lost 3 bases, with 7 bases spanning the gap. In its sample, this clonotype was seen a few times. Its specificity is unknown. The chain employs TRBV25-1 and TRBJ1-2; no clear D. Specimen: peripheral blood, collected 360 days after TCRalphabeta/CD19-depleted stem cell transplant. The sequence was collected from a female patient under 10 years old who had a stem cell transplant for Fanconi anemia, so the T cells may come from the graft donor. DNA of the CDR3: TGTGCCAGCAGTGAAGCGGCGGACTATGGCTACACCTTC. Translation gives CASSEAADYGYTF.